The 16 T cell receptor beta chains listed next were all sequenced from one sample in a study of blood T cell repertoires in COVID-19. Here immunoSEQ multiplex PCR was the method, and the copy in TCRdb shows in-frame clones only, minus some. The table has some 300,000 clones, about 87% seen once. The sample was peripheral blood. Source of these receptors: a woman aged 45 to 65 with COVID-19, enrolled during active disease.

The CDR3 DNA reads TGTGCCAGCAGTGTTCAAGCGGGAGAGCAGTTCTTC. This encodes CASSVQAGEQFF. The V gene is TRBV2, the J gene TRBJ2-1, with 7 bases lining up with TRBD2. Trimming cost V 4 bases and J 10 bases; bases outside gene matches: 4. This CDR3 is 12 amino acids long. Germline values: CDR1 SNHLY, CDR2 FYNNEI.

V and J are TRBV18 and TRBJ2-1; TRBD2 is a possible D gene (5 bases). Germline V gene lookup returns CDR1 KGHSH and CDR2 LQKENI. V lost 3 bases to trimming and J lost 2 bases, with 11 bases between them. The CDR3 is made up of 15 amino acids. The CDR3 reads CASSPEGETYNEQFF. The CDR3 nucleotides are TGTGCCAGCTCACCCGAGGGAGAAACCTACAATGAGCAGTTCTTC.

This chain joins TRBV18 and TRBJ1-4, with a tentative D call TRBD1 (5 bases). This CDR3 region has 14 residues. CDR1 is KGHSH and CDR2 is LQKENI in the germline V gene. Trimming removed 3 bases at V and 4 bases at J, with 9 bases between. The CDR3, as DNA: TGTGCCAGCTCACCCGACAGAGGTAATGAAAAACTGTTTTTT. Protein product: CASSPDRGNEKLFF.

V gene TRBV5-1 combines with J gene TRBJ2-7; the match to TRBD2 covers 10 bases. This CDR3 is built from 15 residues. Germline V gene lookup returns CDR1 SGHRS and CDR2 YFSETQ. Unmatched junction bases numbered 4, after V lost 4 bases and J lost 0 bases. CDR3 amino acids: CASSHGTSDSYEQYF. DNA of the CDR3: TGCGCCAGCAGCCACGGGACTAGCGACTCCTACGAGCAGTACTTC.

This clone occurred once. V is TRBV6-4 and J is TRBJ2-2, with D hard to call. Per germline, CDR1 MRHNA and CDR2 SNTAGT. Trimming shortened V by 0 bases and J by 4 bases, and 6 bases separated the two germline ends. The CDR3 loop spans 14 amino acids. In DNA, the CDR3 is TGTGCCAGCAGTGACTCCCACAGCACCGGGGAGCTGTTTTTT. As protein: CASSDSHSTGELFF.

The V gene is TRBV6-5, the J gene TRBJ1-1, with D perhaps TRBD1 (6 bases). CDR1 is MNHEY, CDR2 SVGAGI, per germline. The CDR3 consists of 14 residues. V was cut by 7 bases and J by 1 base, with 13 bases left in between. The CDR3 coding sequence is TGTGCCAGCAAACACAGGGTGGAGAACACTGAAGCTTTCTTT. It codes for CASKHRVENTEAFF.

The rearrangement uses TRBV5-1 and TRBJ2-1; TRBD2 aligns across 14 bases. The CDR3 is 20 amino acids. The germline V gene has CDR1 SGHRS and CDR2 YFSETQ. Trimming removed 0 bases from V and 7 bases from J; junction bases left unmatched: 15. CDR3 sequence: CASSLALGTGTSGRRNEQFF. The DNA of the CDR3 is TGCGCCAGCAGCTTGGCTTTAGGGACCGGGACTAGCGGGAGAAGGAATGAGCAGTTCTTC.

The V and J genes are TRBV5-1 and TRBJ2-3; D might be TRBD1 (6 bases). The CDR3 spans 14 residues. Germline CDR1 and CDR2: SGHRS and YFSETQ. V was pared by 9 bases and J by 0 bases, with 14 bases between. CDR3 sequence reads: CATTSQGSTDTQYF. The CDR3 coding sequence is TGCGCCACCACCTCCCAGGGGAGCACAGATACGCAGTATTTT.

Of note for this clone: Mismatch with germline at one junction end may stem from a read error. The V and J genes are TRBV7-7 and TRBJ2-5; D not certain. The CDR3 is 13 residues long. CDR1 is SSHAT, CDR2 FNYEAQ, per germline (reference sequence). The DNA for the CDR3 is TGTGCTAGCAGCTCAGTGGACCAAGAGACCCAGTACTTC. Translated: CASSSVDQETQYF. The entire variable domain, with the rest obtained from reference TRBV7-7 and TRBJ2-5, is as follows: GAGVSQSPRYKVTKRGQDVTLRCDPISSHATLYWYQQALGQGPEFLTYFNYEAQPDKSGLPSDRFSAERPEGSISTLTIQRTEQRDSAMYRCASSSVDQETQYFGPGTRLLVL.

A remark on this clone: One end of the junction is discordant with germline, which a read error may explain. The V gene is TRBV13, the J gene TRBJ1-4; TRBD1 might be the D (6 bases). Germline loops: CDR1 PRHDT, CDR2 FYEKMQ (reference sequence). The CDR3 has 15 amino acids. The CDR3 is CVSSSDTGFGEKLFF. The CDR3 nucleotides read TGTGTCAGCAGCTCCGATACAGGGTTCGGGGAAAAACTGTTTTTT.

The V gene is TRBV10-2, the J gene TRBJ2-2; 7 bases match TRBD1. The V segment lost 7 bases and the J segment 5 bases; nucleotides outside the gene matches: 7. Germline V gives CDR1 WSHSY, CDR2 SAAADI. The CDR3 is 14 amino acids. CDR3 region: CASIQGLWTGELFF. The CDR3 region has the DNA TGCGCCAGCATACAGGGGCTGTGGACCGGGGAGCTGTTTTTT.

The chain is built from TRBV5-1 and TRBJ2-1; D may be TRBD1 (6 bases). The V gene's germline CDR1 is SGHRS and CDR2 YFSETQ. Trimming stripped 3 bases from V and 4 bases from J, with 14 bases between. The CDR3 totals 15 residues. The CDR3 DNA reads TGCGCCAGCAGCTCAGAAGGGGGATCTTACAATGAGCAGTTCTTC. Residues: CASSSEGGSYNEQFF.

J is TRBJ2-7 and V is TRBV4-1, with 9 nucleotides matching TRBD2. This CDR3 has 14 amino acids. Per germline, CDR1 MGHRA and CDR2 YSYEKL. The J segment lost 3 bases and the V segment lost 6 bases, leaving 6 bases of the junction unmatched. Here the CDR3 reads CASSRTSVNYEQYF. CDR3 in DNA: TGCGCCAGCAGTCGGACTAGCGTTAACTACGAGCAGTACTTC.

This chain uses TRBV7-2 with TRBJ2-3, with D possibly TRBD1 on 7 matching bases. Germline CDR1 reads SGHTA; CDR2 reads FQGNSA. CDR3 size: 18 residues. Trimming stripped 2 bases from V and 0 bases from J, with 18 bases between. The CDR3 spells CASSLRGTVLLSTDTQYF. For the CDR3, the DNA is TGTGCCAGCAGCTTACGGGGGACAGTGTTATTGAGCACAGATACGCAGTATTTT.

This sequence joins TRBV27 and TRBJ2-7; TRBD2 aligns across 7 bases. Trimming at V came to 6 bases and at J to 3 bases, leaving 17 bases not matched to a gene. Germline loops: CDR1 MNHEY, CDR2 SMNVEV (reference sequence). The CDR3 runs 17 residues. This CDR3 is CASRGRENAGVGYEQYF. CDR3 DNA sequence: TGTGCCAGCAGGGGTAGGGAAAACGCGGGAGTAGGCTACGAGCAGTACTTC.

The genes are TRBV18 and TRBJ1-1, with D uncertain. The CDR3 consists of 13 residues. Trimming took 4 bases from V and 3 from J, leaving 9 bases between them. In germline, CDR1 is KGHSH, CDR2 LQKENI. In DNA form, the CDR3 reads TGTGCCAGCTCACTCGCTGGAGACACTGAAGCTTTCTTT. Residues: CASSLAGDTEAFF.